What follows is one T cell receptor beta chain and its context. Its antigen is currently unknown. Assay: immunoSEQ multiplex PCR; the TCRdb copy retains only in-frame clones and omits some. The sample consists of around 640,000 clones, 95% to 97% of them appearing once. Germline lookup yields CDR1 SEHNR and CDR2 FQNEAQ (reference sequence). The CDR3 length is 15 residues. Trimming cost V 5 bases and J 11 bases, with 24 bases left between them. Naive CD8 cells were CD45RO-negative, positively selected for CCR7, excluding terminally differentiated effector memory CD45RA+ cells. Everyone who donated was a Caucasian adult who lived in Nashville, Tennessee. The data are from a study of shared clonotypes between healthy human individuals. General study findings and limits: The study drew on few donors, limiting represented genetic and exposure-history diversity.

The clonotype comes from a woman aged 25 to 39 in good health. The gene calls are TRBV7-9 and TRBJ1-1; D perhaps matches TRBD1 (5 bases). Sequenced material: naive CD8+ T cells sorted from blood. The CDR3 spells CASSNQAAGWFGAFF. CDR3 nucleotides: TGTGCCAGCAGCAACCAAGCGGCAGGGTGGTTTGGGGCTTTCTTT.